This TCR beta chain was identified during a study of shared clonotypes between healthy human individuals. Whole-study results and caveats: Non-shared clonotypes had lower generation probabilities than clonotypes shared by all four sorted-subset donors.

Every subset had its genomic DNA shared out evenly among several immunoSEQ plates. Replicate PCRs for sorted subsets used around 200 ng DNA; this equaled about 30,000 T cell genomes. Sequencing was performed with immunoSEQ multiplex PCR; in TCRdb, only in-frame clones are kept and a portion is missing. The sample lists approximately 250,000 clones; 60% to 70% were seen once. Nashville, Tennessee was home to all donors, who were Caucasian adults. With regard to this clone: The target antigen is unknown.

This receptor was identified in a man aged 25-40 years in good health. Sequencing used memory CD4+ T cells sorted from blood. The subset is: CD45RA-negative fraction.

The CDR3 DNA reads TGTGCCAGCAGCCAGCGTGTCCCGGGACTAGCGGGAGAGGAGCAGTACTTC. Translation: CASSQRVPGLAGEEQYF. This sequence joins TRBV14 and TRBJ2-7, with 14 bases matching TRBD2. V dropped 3 bases and J dropped 7; count of bases not matched to a gene: 11. The CDR3 has 17 residues. The germline V gene encodes CDR1 SGHDN and CDR2 FVKESK.